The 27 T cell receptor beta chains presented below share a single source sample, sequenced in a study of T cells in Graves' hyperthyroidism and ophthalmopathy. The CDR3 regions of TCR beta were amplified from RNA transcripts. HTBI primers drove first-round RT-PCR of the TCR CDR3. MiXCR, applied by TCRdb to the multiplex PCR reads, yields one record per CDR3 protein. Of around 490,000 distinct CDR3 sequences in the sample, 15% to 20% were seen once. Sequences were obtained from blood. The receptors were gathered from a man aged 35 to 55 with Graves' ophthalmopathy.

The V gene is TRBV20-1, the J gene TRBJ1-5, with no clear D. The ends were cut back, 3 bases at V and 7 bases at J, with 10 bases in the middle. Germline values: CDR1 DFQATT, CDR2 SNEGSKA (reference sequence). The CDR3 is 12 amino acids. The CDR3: CSARKEYQPQHF. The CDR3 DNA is TGCAGTGCTAGGAAGGAGTACCAGCCCCAGCATTTT.

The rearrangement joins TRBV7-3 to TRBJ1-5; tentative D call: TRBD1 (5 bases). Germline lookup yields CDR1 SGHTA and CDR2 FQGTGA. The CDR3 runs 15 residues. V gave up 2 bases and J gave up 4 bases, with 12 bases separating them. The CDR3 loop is CASSLHRQPNQPQHF. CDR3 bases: TGTGCCAGCAGCTTACACCGACAGCCTAATCAGCCCCAGCATTTT.

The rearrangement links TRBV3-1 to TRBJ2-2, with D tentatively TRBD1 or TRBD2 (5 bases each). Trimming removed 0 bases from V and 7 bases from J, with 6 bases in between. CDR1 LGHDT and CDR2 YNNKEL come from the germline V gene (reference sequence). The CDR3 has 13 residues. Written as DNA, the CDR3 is TGTGCCAGCAGCCAAGAGGGGGTCGGGGAGCTGTTTTTT. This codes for CASSQEGVGELFF. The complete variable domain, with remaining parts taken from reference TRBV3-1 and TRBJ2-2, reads DTAVSQTPKYLVTQMGNDKSIKCEQNLGHDTMYWYKQDSKKFLKIMFSYNNKELIINETVPNRFSPKSPDKAHLNLHINSLELGDSAVYFCASSQEGVGELFFGEGSRLTVL.

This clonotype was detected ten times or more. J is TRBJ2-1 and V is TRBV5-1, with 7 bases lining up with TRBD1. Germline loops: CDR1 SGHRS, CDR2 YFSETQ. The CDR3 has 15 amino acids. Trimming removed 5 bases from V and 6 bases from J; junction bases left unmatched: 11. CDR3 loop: CASRLGLTGSNEQFF. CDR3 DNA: TGCGCCAGCAGGCTGGGGCTGACAGGGAGCAATGAGCAGTTCTTC. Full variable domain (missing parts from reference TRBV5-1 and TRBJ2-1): KAGVTQTPRYLIKTRGQQVTLSCSPISGHRSVSWYQQTPGQGLQFLFEYFSETQRNKGNFPGRFSGRQFSNSRSEMNVSTLELGDSALYLCASRLGLTGSNEQFFGPGTRLTVL.

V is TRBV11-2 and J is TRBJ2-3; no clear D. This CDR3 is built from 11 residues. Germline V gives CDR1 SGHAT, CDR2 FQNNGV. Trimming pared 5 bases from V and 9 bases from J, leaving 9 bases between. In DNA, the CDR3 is TGTGCCAGCAGCGTCTTCATAACGCAGTATTTT. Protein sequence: CASSVFITQYF.

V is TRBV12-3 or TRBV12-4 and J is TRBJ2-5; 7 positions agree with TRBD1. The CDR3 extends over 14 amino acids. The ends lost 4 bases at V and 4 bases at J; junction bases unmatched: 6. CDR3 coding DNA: TGTGCCAGCAGTTCTTCCTCAGGGGGAGAGACCCAGTACTTC. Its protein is CASSSSSGGETQYF.

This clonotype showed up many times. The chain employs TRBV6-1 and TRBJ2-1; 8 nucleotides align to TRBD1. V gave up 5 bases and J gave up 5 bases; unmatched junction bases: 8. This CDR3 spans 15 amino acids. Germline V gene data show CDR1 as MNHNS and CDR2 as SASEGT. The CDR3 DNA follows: TGTGCCAGCAGTCCCGGACAGGGACCAAACAATGAGCAGTTCTTC. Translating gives CASSPGQGPNNEQFF.

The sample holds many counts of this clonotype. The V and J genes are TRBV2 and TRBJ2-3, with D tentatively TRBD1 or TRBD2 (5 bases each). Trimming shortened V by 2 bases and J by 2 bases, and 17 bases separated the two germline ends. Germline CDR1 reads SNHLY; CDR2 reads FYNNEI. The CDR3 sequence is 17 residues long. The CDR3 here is CASSEPAGTPPTDTQYF. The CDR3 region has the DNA TGTGCCAGCAGTGAACCAGCCGGGACCCCCCCCACAGATACGCAGTATTTT. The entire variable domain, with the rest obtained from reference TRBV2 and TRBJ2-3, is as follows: EPEVTQTPSHQVTQMGQEVILRCVPISNHLYFYWYRQILGQKVEFLVSFYNNEISEKSEIFDDQFSVERPDGSNFTLKIRSTKLEDSAMYFCASSEPAGTPPTDTQYFGPGTRLTVL.

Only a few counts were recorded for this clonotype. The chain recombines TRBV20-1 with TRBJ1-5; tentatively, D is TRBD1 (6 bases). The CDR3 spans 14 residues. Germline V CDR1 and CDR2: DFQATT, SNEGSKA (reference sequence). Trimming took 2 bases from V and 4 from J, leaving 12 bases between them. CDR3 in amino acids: CSARMGGANQPQHF. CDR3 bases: TGCAGTGCTAGAATGGGGGGCGCGAATCAGCCCCAGCATTTT.

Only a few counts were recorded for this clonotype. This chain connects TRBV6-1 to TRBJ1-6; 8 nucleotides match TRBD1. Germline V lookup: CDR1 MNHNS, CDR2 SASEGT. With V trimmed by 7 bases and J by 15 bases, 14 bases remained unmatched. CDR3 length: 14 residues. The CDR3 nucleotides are TGTGCCAGCACTCCAAGGGGGACAGGATTAGACCTCCACTTT. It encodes CASTPRGTGLDLHF.

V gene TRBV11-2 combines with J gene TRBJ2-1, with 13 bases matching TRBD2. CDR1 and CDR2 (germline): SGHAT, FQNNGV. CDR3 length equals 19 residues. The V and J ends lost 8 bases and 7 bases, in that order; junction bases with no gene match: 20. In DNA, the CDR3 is TGTGCCAGCGGATACCCCCCTACCGGGACTAGCGGGATACCGAATGAGCAGTTCTTC. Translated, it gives CASGYPPTGTSGIPNEQFF.

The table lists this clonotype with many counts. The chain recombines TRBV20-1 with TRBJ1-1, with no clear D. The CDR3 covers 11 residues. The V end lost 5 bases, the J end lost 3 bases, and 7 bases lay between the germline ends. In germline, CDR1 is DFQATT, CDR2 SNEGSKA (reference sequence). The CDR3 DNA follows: TGCAGTGCTTATAGGGACACTGAAGCTTTCTTT. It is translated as CSAYRDTEAFF.

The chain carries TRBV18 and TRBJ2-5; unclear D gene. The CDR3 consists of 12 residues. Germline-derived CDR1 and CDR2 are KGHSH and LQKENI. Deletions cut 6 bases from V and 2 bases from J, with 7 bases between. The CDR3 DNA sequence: TGTGCCAGCTCGCCTATGCAAGAGACCCAGTACTTC. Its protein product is CASSPMQETQYF.

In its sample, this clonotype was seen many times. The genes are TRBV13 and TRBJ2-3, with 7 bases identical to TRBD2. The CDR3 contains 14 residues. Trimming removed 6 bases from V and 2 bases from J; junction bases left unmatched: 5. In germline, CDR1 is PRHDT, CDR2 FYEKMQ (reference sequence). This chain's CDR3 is CASRPSGTTDTQYF. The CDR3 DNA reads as TGTGCCAGCAGACCCAGCGGGACCACAGATACGCAGTATTTT.

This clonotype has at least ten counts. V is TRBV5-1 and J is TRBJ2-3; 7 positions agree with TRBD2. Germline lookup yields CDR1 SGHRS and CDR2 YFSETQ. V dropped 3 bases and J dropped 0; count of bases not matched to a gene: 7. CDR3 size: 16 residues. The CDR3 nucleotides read TGCGCCAGCAGCTCGGGGGGAGGAGTAAGCACAGATACGCAGTATTTT. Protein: CASSSGGGVSTDTQYF.

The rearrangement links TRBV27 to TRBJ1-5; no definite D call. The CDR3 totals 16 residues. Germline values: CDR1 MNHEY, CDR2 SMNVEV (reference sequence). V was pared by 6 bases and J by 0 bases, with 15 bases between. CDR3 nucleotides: TGTGCCAGCAGCCACAACCCCTCGTATAGCAATCAGCCCCAGCATTTT. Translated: CASSHNPSYSNQPQHF.

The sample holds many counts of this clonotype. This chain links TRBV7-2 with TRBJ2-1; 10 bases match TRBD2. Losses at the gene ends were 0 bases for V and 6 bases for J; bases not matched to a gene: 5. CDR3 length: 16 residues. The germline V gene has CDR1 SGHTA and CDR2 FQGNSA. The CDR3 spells CASSLAPSGSGNEQFF. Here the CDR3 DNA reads TGTGCCAGCAGCTTAGCCCCTAGCGGGAGTGGCAATGAGCAGTTCTTC.

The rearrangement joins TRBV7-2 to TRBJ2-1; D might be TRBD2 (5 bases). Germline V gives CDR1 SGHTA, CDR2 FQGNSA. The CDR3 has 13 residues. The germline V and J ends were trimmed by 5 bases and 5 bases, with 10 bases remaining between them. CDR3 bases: TGTGCCAGCAGCGCGGACTTCCACAATGAGCAGTTCTTC. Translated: CASSADFHNEQFF.

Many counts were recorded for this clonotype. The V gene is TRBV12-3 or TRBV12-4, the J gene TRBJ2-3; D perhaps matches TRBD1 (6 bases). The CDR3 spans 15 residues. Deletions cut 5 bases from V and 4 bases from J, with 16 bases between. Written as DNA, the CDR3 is TGTGCCAGCAGTGCGGACAGTACCCTCGCAGATACGCAGTATTTT. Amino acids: CASSADSTLADTQYF.

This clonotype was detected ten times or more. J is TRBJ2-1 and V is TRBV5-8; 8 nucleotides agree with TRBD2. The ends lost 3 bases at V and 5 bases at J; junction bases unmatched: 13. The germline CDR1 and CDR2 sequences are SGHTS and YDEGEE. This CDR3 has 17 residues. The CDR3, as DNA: TGTGCCAGCAGCTCCGGGTACCGGCGGGGGGCCGACAATGAGCAGTTCTTC. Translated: CASSSGYRRGADNEQFF.

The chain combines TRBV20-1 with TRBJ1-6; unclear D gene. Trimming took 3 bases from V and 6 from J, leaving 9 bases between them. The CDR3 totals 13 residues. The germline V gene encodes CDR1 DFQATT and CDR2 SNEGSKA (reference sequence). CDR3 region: CSASSGRNSPLHF. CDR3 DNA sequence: TGCAGTGCTAGTTCAGGTCGTAATTCACCCCTCCACTTT.

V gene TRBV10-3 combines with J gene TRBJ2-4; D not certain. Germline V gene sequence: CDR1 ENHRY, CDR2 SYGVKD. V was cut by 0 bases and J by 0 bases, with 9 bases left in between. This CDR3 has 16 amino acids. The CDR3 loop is CAISESKTLAKNIQYF. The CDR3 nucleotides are TGTGCCATCAGTGAGTCGAAGACGCTAGCCAAAAACATTCAGTACTTC.

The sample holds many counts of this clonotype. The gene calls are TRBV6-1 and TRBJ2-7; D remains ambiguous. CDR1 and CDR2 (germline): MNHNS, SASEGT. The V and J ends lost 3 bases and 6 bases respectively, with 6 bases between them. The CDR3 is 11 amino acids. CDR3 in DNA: TGTGCCAGCAGTGATGGGGTCGAGCAGTACTTC. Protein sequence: CASSDGVEQYF.

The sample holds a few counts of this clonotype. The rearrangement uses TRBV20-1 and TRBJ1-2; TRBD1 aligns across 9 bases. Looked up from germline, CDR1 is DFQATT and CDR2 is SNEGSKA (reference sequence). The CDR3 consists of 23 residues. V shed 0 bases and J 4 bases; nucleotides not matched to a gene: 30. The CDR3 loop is CSARDRYRDRATSVRPRSYGYTF. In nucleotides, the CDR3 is TGCAGTGCTAGAGACAGATACCGGGACAGGGCCACTTCTGTGCGCCCCCGATCCTATGGCTACACCTTC.

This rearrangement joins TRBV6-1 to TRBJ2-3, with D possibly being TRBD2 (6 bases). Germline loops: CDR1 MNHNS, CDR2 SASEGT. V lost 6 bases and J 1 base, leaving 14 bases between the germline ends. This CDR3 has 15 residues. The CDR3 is CASRHDPGGTDTQYF. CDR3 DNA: TGTGCCAGCAGGCACGACCCGGGGGGCACAGATACGCAGTATTTT.

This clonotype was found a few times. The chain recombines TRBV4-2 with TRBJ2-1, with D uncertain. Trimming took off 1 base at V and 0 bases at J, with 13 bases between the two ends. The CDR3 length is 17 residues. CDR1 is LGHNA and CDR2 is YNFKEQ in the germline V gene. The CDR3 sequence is CASSQVNAVSSYNEQFF. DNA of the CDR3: TGTGCCAGCAGCCAAGTGAATGCGGTTAGCTCCTACAATGAGCAGTTCTTC.

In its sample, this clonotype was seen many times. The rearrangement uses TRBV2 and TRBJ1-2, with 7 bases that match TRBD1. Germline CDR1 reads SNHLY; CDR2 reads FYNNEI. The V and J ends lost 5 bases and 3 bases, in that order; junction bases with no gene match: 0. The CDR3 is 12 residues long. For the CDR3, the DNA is TGTGCCAGCAGTACAGGGGACTATGGCTACACCTTC. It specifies CASSTGDYGYTF.